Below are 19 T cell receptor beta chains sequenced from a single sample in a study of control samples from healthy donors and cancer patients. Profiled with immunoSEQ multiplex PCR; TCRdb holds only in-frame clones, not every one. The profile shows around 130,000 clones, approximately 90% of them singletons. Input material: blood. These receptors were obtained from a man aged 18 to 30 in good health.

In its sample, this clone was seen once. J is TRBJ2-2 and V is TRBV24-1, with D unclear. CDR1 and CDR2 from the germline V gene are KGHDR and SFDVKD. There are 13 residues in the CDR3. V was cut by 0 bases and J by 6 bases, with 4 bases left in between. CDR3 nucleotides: TGTGCCACCAGTGATTTGATCGCCGGGGAGCTGTTTTTT. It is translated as CATSDLIAGELFF.

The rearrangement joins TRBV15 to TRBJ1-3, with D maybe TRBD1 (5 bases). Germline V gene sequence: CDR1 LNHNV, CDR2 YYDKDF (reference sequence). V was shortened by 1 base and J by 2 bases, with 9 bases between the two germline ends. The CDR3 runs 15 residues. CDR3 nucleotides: TGTGCCACCAGCAGAGTGTCGGGGGCTGGAAACACCATATATTTT. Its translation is CATSRVSGAGNTIYF.

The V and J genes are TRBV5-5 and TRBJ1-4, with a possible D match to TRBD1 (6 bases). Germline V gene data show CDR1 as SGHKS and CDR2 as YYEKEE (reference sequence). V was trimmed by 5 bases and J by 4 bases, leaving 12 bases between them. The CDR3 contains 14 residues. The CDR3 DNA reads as TGTGCCAGCAGTTCCCGGACAGTTAATGAAAAACTGTTTTTT. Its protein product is CASSSRTVNEKLFF.

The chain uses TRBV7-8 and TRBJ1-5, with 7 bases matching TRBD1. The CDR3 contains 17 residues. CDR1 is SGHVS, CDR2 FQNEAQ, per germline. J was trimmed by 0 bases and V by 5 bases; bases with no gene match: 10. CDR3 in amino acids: CASSPDRVQYSNQPQHF. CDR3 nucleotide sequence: TGTGCCAGCAGCCCAGACAGGGTACAATATAGCAATCAGCCCCAGCATTTT.

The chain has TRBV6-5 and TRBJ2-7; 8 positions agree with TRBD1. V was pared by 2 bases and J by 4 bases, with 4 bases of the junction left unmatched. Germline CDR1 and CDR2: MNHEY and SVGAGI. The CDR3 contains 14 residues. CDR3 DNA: TGTGCCAGCAGTTACACCGGGACAGGTTACGAGCAGTACTTC. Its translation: CASSYTGTGYEQYF.

The CDR3 sequence is CASRGTGEHTEAFF. The CDR3 DNA follows: TGTGCCAGCAGAGGGACAGGGGAACACACTGAAGCTTTCTTT. This rearrangement joins TRBV2 to TRBJ1-1; 10 bases align to TRBD1. CDR3 length equals 14 residues. The junction had 4 bases not matched to a gene; V was cut back by 6 bases and J by 3 bases. The germline CDR1 and CDR2 sequences are SNHLY and FYNNEI.

In nucleotides, the CDR3 is TGCGCCAGCACACTCGGACAGGGGATCATGAACACTGAAGCTTTCTTT. Translated: CASTLGQGIMNTEAFF. The chain recombines TRBV4-1 with TRBJ1-1; 9 nucleotides line up with TRBD1. Trimming at V came to 7 bases and at J to 0 bases, leaving 9 bases not matched to a gene. Germline V gene data show CDR1 as MGHRA and CDR2 as YSYEKL. CDR3 length equals 16 residues.

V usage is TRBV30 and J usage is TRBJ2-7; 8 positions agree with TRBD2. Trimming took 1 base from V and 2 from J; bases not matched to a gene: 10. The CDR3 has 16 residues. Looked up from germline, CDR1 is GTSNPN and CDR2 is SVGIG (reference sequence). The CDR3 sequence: CAWSDLSGGLAYEQYF. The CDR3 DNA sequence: TGTGCCTGGAGTGACCTATCCGGGGGACTAGCCTACGAGCAGTACTTC.

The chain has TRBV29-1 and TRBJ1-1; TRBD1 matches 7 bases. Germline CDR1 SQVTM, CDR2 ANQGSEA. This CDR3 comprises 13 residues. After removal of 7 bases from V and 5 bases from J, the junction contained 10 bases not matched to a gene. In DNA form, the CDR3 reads TGCAGCGGTCGACAGGGACGAGGGACTGAAGCTTTCTTT. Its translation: CSGRQGRGTEAFF.

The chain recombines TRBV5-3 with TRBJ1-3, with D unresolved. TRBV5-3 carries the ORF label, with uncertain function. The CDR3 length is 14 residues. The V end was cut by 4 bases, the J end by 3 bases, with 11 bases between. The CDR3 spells CARSASGSGNTIYF. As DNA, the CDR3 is TGTGCCAGAAGCGCGTCCGGGAGTGGAAACACCATATATTTT.

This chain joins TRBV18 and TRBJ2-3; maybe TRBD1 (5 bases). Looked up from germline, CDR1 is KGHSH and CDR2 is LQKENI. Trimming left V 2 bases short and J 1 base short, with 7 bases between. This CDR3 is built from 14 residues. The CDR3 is CASSPEGGTDTQYF. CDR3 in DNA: TGTGCCAGCTCACCAGAAGGGGGCACAGATACGCAGTATTTT.

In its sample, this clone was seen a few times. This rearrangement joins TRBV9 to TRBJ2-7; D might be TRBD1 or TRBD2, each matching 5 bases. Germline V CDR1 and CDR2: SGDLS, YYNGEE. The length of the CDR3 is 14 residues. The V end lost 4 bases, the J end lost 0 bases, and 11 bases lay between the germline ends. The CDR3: CASSPGPNSYEQYF. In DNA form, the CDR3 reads TGTGCCAGCAGCCCGGGACCCAACTCCTACGAGCAGTACTTC.

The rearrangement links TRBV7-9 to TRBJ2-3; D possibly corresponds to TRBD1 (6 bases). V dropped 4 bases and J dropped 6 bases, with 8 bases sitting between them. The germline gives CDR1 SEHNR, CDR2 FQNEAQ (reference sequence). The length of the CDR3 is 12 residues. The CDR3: CASSSQGDTQYF. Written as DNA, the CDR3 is TGTGCCAGCAGCTCCCAGGGGGATACGCAGTATTTT.

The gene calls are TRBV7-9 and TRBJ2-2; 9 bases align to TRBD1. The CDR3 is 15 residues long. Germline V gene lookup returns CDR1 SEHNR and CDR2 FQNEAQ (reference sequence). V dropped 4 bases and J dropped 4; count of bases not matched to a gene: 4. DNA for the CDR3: TGTGCCAGCAGCTACCGACAGGGGGGCACCGGGGAGCTGTTTTTT. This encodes CASSYRQGGTGELFF.

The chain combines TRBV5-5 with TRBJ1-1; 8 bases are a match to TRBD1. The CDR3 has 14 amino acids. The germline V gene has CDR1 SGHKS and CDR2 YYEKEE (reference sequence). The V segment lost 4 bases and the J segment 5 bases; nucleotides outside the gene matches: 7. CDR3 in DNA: TGTGCCAGCAGCCTCTCAGGGGGCGGGACTGAAGCTTTCTTT. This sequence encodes CASSLSGGGTEAFF.

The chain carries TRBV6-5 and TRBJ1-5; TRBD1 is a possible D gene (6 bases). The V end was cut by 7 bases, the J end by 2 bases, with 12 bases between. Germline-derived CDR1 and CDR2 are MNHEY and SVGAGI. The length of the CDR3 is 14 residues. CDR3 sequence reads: CASIRGAGNQPQHF. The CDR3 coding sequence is TGTGCCAGCATTCGGGGGGCGGGCAATCAGCCCCAGCATTTT.

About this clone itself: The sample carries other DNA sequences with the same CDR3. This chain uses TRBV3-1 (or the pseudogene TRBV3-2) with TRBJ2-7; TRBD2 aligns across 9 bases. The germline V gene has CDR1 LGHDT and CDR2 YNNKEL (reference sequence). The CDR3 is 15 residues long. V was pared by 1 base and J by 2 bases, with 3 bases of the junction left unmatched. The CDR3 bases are TGTGCCAGCAGCCAAGGGGGACTAGCTCCCTACGAGCAGTACTTC. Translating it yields CASSQGGLAPYEQYF.

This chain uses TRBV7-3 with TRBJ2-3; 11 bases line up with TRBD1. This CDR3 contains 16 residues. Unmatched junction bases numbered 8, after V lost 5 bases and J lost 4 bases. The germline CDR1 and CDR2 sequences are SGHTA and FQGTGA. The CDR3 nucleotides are TGTGCCAGCAGCCCCGGGACAGGGGGACCAGCAGATACGCAGTATTTT. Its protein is CASSPGTGGPADTQYF.

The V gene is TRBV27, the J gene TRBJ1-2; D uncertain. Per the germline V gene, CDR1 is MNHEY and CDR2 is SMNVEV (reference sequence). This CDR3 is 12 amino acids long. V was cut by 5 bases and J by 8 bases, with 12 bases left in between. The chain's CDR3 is CASSPRLGGYTF. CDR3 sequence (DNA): TGTGCCAGCAGTCCGCGTCTTGGAGGCTACACCTTC.